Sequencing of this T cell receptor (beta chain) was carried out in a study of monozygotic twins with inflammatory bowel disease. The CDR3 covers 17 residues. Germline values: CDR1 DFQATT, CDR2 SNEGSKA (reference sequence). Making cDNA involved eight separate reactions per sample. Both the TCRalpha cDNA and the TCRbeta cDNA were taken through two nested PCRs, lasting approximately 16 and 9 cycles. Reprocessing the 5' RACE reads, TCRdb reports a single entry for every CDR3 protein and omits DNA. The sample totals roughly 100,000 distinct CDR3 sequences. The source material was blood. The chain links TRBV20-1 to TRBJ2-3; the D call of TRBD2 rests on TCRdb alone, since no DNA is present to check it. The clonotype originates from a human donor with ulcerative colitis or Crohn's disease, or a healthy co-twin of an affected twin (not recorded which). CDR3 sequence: CSAKNFLTSGSTDTQYF.